This TCR beta chain was retrieved from a study of T cell responses to AZD1222 COVID-19 vaccine. General observations from the study: Just 5 to 7 AZD1222 recipients were seropositive at baseline. Repertoires were obtained solely post-peak T cell response.

Profiled with immunoSEQ multiplex PCR; TCRdb holds only in-frame clones, not every one. The sample has more than 95,000 clones, 65% to 90% seen once. Germline trimming cut 6 bases from V and 2 bases from J; bases unmatched to any gene: 6. Germline V lookup: CDR1 MNHEY, CDR2 SVGAGI. The CDR3 covers 14 residues. Both about-4-week and about-12-week second-dose recipients were combined. Of note for this clone: Its antigen is as yet unknown.

The chain combines TRBV6-5 with TRBJ2-7; TRBD1 matches at 8 bases. This clonotype originated in an adult who received the AZD1222 COVID-19 vaccine. The material sequenced was peripheral blood, taken 28 days after the second AZD1222 dose. The CDR3 DNA reads as TGTGCCAGCAGATGGGACAGGAGCACCTACGAGCAGTACTTC. The encoded protein is CASRWDRSTYEQYF.